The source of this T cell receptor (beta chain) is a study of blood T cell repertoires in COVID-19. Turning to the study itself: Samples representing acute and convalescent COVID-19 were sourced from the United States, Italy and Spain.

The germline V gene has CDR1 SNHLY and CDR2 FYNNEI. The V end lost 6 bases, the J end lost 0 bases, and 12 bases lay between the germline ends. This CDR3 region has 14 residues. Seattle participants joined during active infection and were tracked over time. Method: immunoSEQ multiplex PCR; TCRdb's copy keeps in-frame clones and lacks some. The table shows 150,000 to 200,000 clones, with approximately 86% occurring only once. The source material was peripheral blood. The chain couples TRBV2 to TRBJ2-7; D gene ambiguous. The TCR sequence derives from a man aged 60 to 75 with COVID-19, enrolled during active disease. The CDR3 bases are TGTGCCAGCAGACCGTCCTCGAGCTCCTACGAGCAGTACTTC. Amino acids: CASRPSSSSYEQYF. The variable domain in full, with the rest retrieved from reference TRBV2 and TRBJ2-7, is EPEVTQTPSHQVTQMGQEVILRCVPISNHLYFYWYRQILGQKVEFLVSFYNNEISEKSEIFDDQFSVERPDGSNFTLKIRSTKLEDSAMYFCASRPSSSSYEQYFGPGTRLTVT.